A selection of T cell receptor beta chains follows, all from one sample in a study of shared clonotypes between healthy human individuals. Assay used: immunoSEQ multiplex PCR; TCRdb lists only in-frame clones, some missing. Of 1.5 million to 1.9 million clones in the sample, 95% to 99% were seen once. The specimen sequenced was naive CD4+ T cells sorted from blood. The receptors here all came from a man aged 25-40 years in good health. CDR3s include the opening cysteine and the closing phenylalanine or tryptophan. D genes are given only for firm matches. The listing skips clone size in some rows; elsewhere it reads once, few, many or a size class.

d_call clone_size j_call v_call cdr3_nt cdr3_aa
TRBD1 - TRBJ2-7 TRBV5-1 TGCGCCAGCAGCTTGGGTTTTAGGGACAGTTCATCCTACGAGCAGTACTTC CASSLGFRDSSSYEQYF
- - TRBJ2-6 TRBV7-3 TGTGCCAGCAGTCAAAGCTCTGGGGCCAACGTCCTGACTTTC CASSQSSGANVLTF
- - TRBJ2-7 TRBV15 TGTGCCACCAGCAGAGGTCCGGCGGACTACGAGCAGTACTTC CATSRGPADYEQYF
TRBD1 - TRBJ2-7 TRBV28 TGTGCCAGCAGCCCGACCGGGACAGCCAACTACGAGCAGTACTTC CASSPTGTANYEQYF
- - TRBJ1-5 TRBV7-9 TGTGCCAGCAGCTTGGGCAGATATCAGCCCCAGCATTTT CASSLGRYQPQHF
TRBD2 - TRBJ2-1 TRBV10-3 TGTGCCACCTCTAGCGGGAGTGTCAGTGAGCAGTTCTTC CATSSGSVSEQFF
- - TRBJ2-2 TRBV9 TGTGCCAGCAGCGTAGAGAGCCCGTTCTCCAGTCCCGGGGAGCTGTTTTTT CASSVESPFSSPGELFF
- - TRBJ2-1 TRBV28 TGTGCCAGCACCTCAGGGCGGAGGGGGGGGTACAATGAGCAGTTCTTC CASTSGRRGGYNEQFF
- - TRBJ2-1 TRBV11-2 TGTGCCAGCAGCTTTCCGGGAGCACGGGAGCAGTTCTTC CASSFPGAREQFF
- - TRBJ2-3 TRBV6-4 TGTGCCACCAGGGATCGGAGAGATACGCAGTATTTT CATRDRRDTQYF
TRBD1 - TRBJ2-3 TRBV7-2 TGTGCCAGCAGCTTAGTCGGGACAGGGTCATCAGATACGCAGTATTTT CASSLVGTGSSDTQYF
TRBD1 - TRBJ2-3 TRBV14 TGTGCCAGCAGCACACCGGGACAGGGGATAGATACGCAGTATTTT CASSTPGQGIDTQYF
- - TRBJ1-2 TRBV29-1 TGCAGCGTTGTCCCCGGATTCTATGGCTACACCTTC CSVVPGFYGYTF
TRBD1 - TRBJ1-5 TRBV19 TGTGCCAGTAGTCCAAGGACAGGGTCGATCGGCAATCAGCCCCAGCATTTT CASSPRTGSIGNQPQHF
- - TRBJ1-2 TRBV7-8 TGTGCCAGCAGCTTAGTAGGAGGACAGAACTATGGCTACACCTTC CASSLVGGQNYGYTF
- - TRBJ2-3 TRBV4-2 TGTGCCAGCAGCCAAGATCTGGGGCGCCCAGATACGCAGTATTTT CASSQDLGRPDTQYF
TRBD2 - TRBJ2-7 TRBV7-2 TGTGCCAGCAGCTTAGCGCCCGGGAGGGGCTACGAGCAGTACTTC CASSLAPGRGYEQYF
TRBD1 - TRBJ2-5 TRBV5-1 TGCGCCAGCAGCCCCAGGGGGCTTGGGGAGACCCAGTACTTC CASSPRGLGETQYF
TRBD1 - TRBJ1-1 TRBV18 TGTGCCAGCTCACCCAGGGACAGGGTAGTTCCTGAAGCTTTCTTT CASSPRDRVVPEAFF
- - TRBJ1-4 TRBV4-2 TGTGCCAGCAGCCACCCGTTGGTGGGGAATGAAAAACTGTTTTTT CASSHPLVGNEKLFF
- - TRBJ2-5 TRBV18 TGTGCCAGCTCCCCACTAGCCGCCGGCGGGGAGACCCAGTACTTC CASSPLAAGGETQYF
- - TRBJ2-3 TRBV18 TGTGCCAGCTCACCTAGGGCGGTTACAGATACGCAGTATTTT CASSPRAVTDTQYF
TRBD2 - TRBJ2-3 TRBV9 TGTGCCAGCAGCGTAGAGTTGCGGGAGTTCGATACGCAGTATTTT CASSVELREFDTQYF
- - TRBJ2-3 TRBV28 TGTGCCAGCAGTTTTGGTTCCAATACGCAGTATTTT CASSFGSNTQYF
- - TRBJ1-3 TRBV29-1 TGCAGCGTCGCCCCCTCGACCCCACTCTCTGGAAACACCATATATTTT CSVAPSTPLSGNTIYF
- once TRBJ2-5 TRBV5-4 TGTGCCAGCAGCTCCGGAGGGCCTCGAGAGACCCAGTACTTC CASSSGGPRETQYF
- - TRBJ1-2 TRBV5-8 TGTGCCAGCAGCTTGGGGACAGCCCTAGCTAACTATGGCTACACCTTC CASSLGTALANYGYTF
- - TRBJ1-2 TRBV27 TGTGCCAGCAGTTTTTCCGGCCACCGTGGCTACACCTTC CASSFSGHRGYTF
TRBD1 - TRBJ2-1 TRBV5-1 TGCGCCAGCAGCTCACAGGACAGGGATGAGCAGTTCTTC CASSSQDRDEQFF
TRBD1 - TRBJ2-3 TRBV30 TGTGCCTGGAACCCGGGACAGCGAAGCACAGATACGCAGTATTTT CAWNPGQRSTDTQYF
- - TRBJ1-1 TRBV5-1 TGCGCCAGCAGCTTGGGGGTGGTGGACAAGTACACTGAAGCTTTCTTT CASSLGVVDKYTEAFF
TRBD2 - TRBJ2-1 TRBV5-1 TGCGCCAGCAACCTAGCGGTTAGTTCCTACAATGAGCAGTTCTTC CASNLAVSSYNEQFF
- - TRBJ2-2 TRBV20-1 TGCAGTGCTAGAGTTGGCGGGGAGCTGTTTTTT CSARVGGELFF
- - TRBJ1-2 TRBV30 TGTGCCTGGAGACTCTCCCGGTTAGGTGGCTACACCTTC CAWRLSRLGGYTF
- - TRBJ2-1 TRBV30 TGTGCCTGGAGTGTACTGCATGGAGGTAGCTCCTACAATGAGCAGTTCTTC CAWSVLHGGSSYNEQFF
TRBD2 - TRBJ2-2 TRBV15 TGTGCCACCAGCAGAGGTCCGGGAGGGCCGACCGGGGAGCTGTTTTTT CATSRGPGGPTGELFF
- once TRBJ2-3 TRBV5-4 TGTGCCAGCAGCTTTAAGGGCCTGGGGGCAGATACGCAGTATTTT CASSFKGLGADTQYF
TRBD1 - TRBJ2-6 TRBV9 TGTGCCAGCAGCGCAACCGGACAGGGGAGAACTGGGGCCAACGTCCTGACTTTC CASSATGQGRTGANVLTF
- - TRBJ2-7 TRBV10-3 TGTGCCATCAGTGAGTCTCGAACAGACCGTTACGAGCAGTACTTC CAISESRTDRYEQYF
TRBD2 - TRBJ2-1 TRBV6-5 TGTGCCAGCAGTTACGTGACTAGCGGGACTTACAATGAGCAGTTCTTC CASSYVTSGTYNEQFF
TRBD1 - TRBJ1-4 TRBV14 TGTGCCAGCAGACGGAGGACAGGAGTTAATGAAAAACTGTTTTTT CASRRRTGVNEKLFF
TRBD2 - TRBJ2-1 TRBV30 TGTGCCTGGAGGGTAGCGGGGGCCTACAATGAGCAGTTCTTC CAWRVAGAYNEQFF
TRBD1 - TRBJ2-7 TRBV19 TGTGCCAGTAGTATTAGGTTTCGACAGGGGCCTACCTACGAGCAGTACTTC CASSIRFRQGPTYEQYF
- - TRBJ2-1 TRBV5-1 TGCGCCAGCAGCCTAAAATGGGAAATAATAGGTTCCTACAATGAGCAGTTCTTC CASSLKWEIIGSYNEQFF
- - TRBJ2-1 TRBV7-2 TGTGCCAGCAGCTCTGAAAATAGGGTAGTGACGCGTGAGCAGTTCTTC CASSSENRVVTREQFF
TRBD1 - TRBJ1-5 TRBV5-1 TGCGCCAGCAGCTGGACGACAGGGGGAAATCAGCCCCAGCATTTT CASSWTTGGNQPQHF
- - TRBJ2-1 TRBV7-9 TGTGCCAGCAGCTTGCGGACAGCATACAATGAGCAGTTCTTC CASSLRTAYNEQFF
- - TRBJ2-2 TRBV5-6 TGTGCCAGCAGCTTGGCCATAATCGGGGAGCTGTTTTTT CASSLAIIGELFF
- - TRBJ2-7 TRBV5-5 TGTGCCAGCAGCTGGAACACCGCCTACGAGCAGTACTTC CASSWNTAYEQYF
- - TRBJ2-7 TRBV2 TGTGCCAGCAGTGATGAGGCTACATACTCCTACGAGCAGTACTTC CASSDEATYSYEQYF
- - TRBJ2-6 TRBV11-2 TGTGCCAGCAGCTTAGCGGGGGCCAACGTCCTGACTTTC CASSLAGANVLTF
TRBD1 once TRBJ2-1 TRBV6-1 TGTGCCAGCAGTGAAGCAGGGGGCCGCTACAATGAGCAGTTCTTC CASSEAGGRYNEQFF
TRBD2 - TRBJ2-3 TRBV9 TGTGCCAGCAGCGCTACCGGGACTAGAATCACAGATACGCAGTATTTT CASSATGTRITDTQYF
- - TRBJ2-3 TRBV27 TGTGCCAGCAGTTTCCCGGGGAATACGCAGTATTTT CASSFPGNTQYF
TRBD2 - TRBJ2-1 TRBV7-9 TGTGCCAGCCGCGGGGGGGCAGTTTCTGACTACAATGAGCAGTTCTTC CASRGGAVSDYNEQFF
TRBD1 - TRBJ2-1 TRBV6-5 TGTGCCAGCAGTGGCCCGGGACAGTACAATGAGCAGTTCTTC CASSGPGQYNEQFF
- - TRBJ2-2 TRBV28 TGTGCCAGCAGTTCACCGACTAGGTTTACCGGGGAGCTGTTTTTT CASSSPTRFTGELFF
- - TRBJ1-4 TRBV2 TGTGCCAGCAGTGGCAGGGGTATGGCTAATGAAAAACTGTTTTTT CASSGRGMANEKLFF
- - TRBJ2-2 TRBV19 TGTGCCAGTAGTACACGGGGCACCGGGGAGCTGTTTTTT CASSTRGTGELFF
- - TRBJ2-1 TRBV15 TGTGCCACCAGCAGAGATTTGCAGTTTCCCGGCTTCTTC CATSRDLQFPGFF